A single sample is the source of the 8 T cell receptor beta chains below, sequenced in a study of T cells in Graves' hyperthyroidism and ophthalmopathy. Amplification yielded TCR beta CDR3 regions, with RNA transcripts as the source. The primer set for the first-round RT-PCR of the TCR CDR3 was HTBI. TCRdb recomputed calls from the multiplex PCR reads with MiXCR, one row per CDR3 protein. The sample contains about 480,000 distinct CDR3 sequences, approximately 15% of which appear only once. Input material: blood. These receptors were obtained from a woman between 18 and 29 years old with Graves' hyperthyroidism.

Worth noting for this clonotype: This sequence may be a read error, since a much larger clone differs from it by one base. This rearrangement joins TRBV12-5 to TRBJ2-2; tentatively, D is TRBD1 (6 bases). The CDR3 loop spans 17 amino acids. Germline V gene sequence: CDR1 LGHNT, CDR2 FRNRAP. The CDR3 DNA sequence: TGTGCTAGTGGTTTCCTAATCACCACAGGGAACACCGGGGAGCCGTTTTTT. This encodes CASGFLITTGNTGEPFF.

This clonotype was seen ten or more times. V is TRBV12-3 or TRBV12-4 and J is TRBJ2-1; 7 positions agree with TRBD2. The trim removed 9 bases at V and 4 bases at J, leaving 6 bases unmatched. CDR3 length equals 13 residues. CDR3 bases: TGTGCCAGTTGGGAGGGGTTGTACAATGAGCAGTTCTTC. The encoded protein is CASWEGLYNEQFF.

On this clonotype: This may be a read error, as it is one base from a much larger clone. The rearrangement links TRBV20-1 to TRBJ2-1, with 11 bases matching TRBD2. The CDR3 is 14 amino acids. Germline V CDR1 and CDR2: DFQATT, SNEGSKA (reference sequence). The V gene end was trimmed by 4 bases and the J gene end by 8 bases; junction bases not matched to a gene: 7. Here the CDR3 reads CSAISGLAVDEQFF. CDR3 DNA sequence: TGCAGTGCTATCTCGGGACTAGCGGTCGATGAGCAGTTCTTC.

This clonotype showed up many times. J is TRBJ1-6 and V is TRBV28; a possible D gene is TRBD1 (5 bases). Per germline, CDR1 MDHEN and CDR2 SYDVKM. The germline V and J ends were trimmed by 2 bases and 9 bases, with 8 bases remaining between them. The CDR3 totals 13 residues. The CDR3 spells CASSLGQGSPLHF. CDR3 coding DNA: TGTGCCAGCAGTTTAGGGCAGGGTTCACCCCTCCACTTT.

This clonotype was detected ten times or more. The V call is TRBV5-1, the J call TRBJ2-1; 10 bases are a match to TRBD1. The V and J ends lost 2 bases and 7 bases, in that order; junction bases with no gene match: 6. From germline, CDR1 is SGHRS and CDR2 YFSETQ. This CDR3 spans 15 amino acids. In nucleotides, the CDR3 is TGCGCCAGCAGCTTCGAGACAGGGGGCACGAATGAGCAGTTCTTC. It codes for CASSFETGGTNEQFF.

The sample holds many counts of this clonotype. The chain recombines TRBV30 with TRBJ2-5; 10 bases fit TRBD1. V was pared by 1 base and J by 6 bases, with 5 bases of the junction left unmatched. Looked up from germline, CDR1 is GTSNPN and CDR2 is SVGIG (reference sequence). This CDR3 has 14 residues. CDR3 nucleotides: TGTGCCTGGAGTGCCGGGACAGGGGTCAAGACCCAGTACTTC. This encodes CAWSAGTGVKTQYF.

With respect to this clonotype: A junction end diverges from the germline sequence, so it may reflect a read error. This chain connects TRBV19 to TRBJ1-5, with no clear D. This CDR3 region has 12 residues. Germline CDR1 reads LNHDA; CDR2 reads SQIVND (reference sequence). In DNA, the CDR3 is TGTGCCAGTTCCTTTGGGAATCAGTCCCAGCATTTT. It codes for CASSFGNQSQHF.

This chain uses TRBV18 with TRBJ2-1, with TRBD2 identical over 8 bases. Germline loops: CDR1 KGHSH, CDR2 LQKENI. The CDR3 runs to 15 residues. The J segment lost 6 bases and the V segment lost 0 bases, leaving 4 bases of the junction unmatched. CDR3 protein: CASSPPGLVFNEQFF. The CDR3 DNA sequence: TGTGCCAGCTCACCACCGGGACTAGTATTCAATGAGCAGTTCTTC. Drawing the rest from reference TRBV18 and TRBJ2-1, the complete variable domain is NAGVMQNPRHLVRRRGQEARLRCSPMKGHSHVYWYRQLPEEGLKFMVYLQKENIIDESGMPKERFSAEFPKEGPSILRIQQVVRGDSAAYFCASSPPGLVFNEQFFGPGTRLTVL.